The clone carrying this T cell receptor (beta chain) was seen a few times. These data originate in a study of human T cells and chemical hapten exposure. Single cDNA molecules in the library carried unique molecular identifiers attached during preparation. TCRdb independently ran MiXCR on the RACE reads; one entry per CDR3 protein. The profile shows 240,000 or so distinct CDR3 sequences, around 9.3% of them singletons. The V gene lost 6 bases and the J gene lost 6 bases, with 15 bases spanning the gap. The CDR3 contains 14 residues. Time point defined: pre-sensitization, week 0. Documented treatment: therapeutic diphenylcyclopropenone sensitization with weekly scalp DPC. RNA extraction used unfractionated whole blood as the source of total RNA.

V usage is TRBV12-3 or TRBV12-4 and J usage is TRBJ1-5; possible D gene TRBD1, 5 bases. The source material was whole blood, sampled in connection with sensitization to the hapten diphenylcyclopropenone (DPC). The receptor comes from a woman in her thirties or forties with alopecia areata. Some clones in this sample may be carry-over from other donors' samples. The CDR3 loop reads CASSLQGHGQPQHF. As DNA, the CDR3 is TGTGCCAGCAGCCTTCAGGGTCACGGTCAGCCCCAGCATTTT.